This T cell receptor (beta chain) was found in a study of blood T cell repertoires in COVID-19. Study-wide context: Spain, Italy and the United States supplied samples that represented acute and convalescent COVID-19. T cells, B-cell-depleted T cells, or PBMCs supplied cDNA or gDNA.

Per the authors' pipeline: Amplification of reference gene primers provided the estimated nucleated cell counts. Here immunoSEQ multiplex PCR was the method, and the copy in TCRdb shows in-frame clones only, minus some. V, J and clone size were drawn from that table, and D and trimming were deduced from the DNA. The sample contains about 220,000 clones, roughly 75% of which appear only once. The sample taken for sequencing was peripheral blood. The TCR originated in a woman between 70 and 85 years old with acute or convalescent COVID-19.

CDR3: CASSEVQGDEQYF. The DNA for the CDR3 is TGTGCCAGCAGTGAAGTCCAGGGCGACGAGCAGTACTTC. The chain joins TRBV6-1 to TRBJ2-7; the D gene is possibly TRBD1 (5 bases). Germline values: CDR1 MNHNS, CDR2 SASEGT. Trimming took 1 base from V and 5 from J, leaving 9 bases between them. This CDR3 region has 13 residues.